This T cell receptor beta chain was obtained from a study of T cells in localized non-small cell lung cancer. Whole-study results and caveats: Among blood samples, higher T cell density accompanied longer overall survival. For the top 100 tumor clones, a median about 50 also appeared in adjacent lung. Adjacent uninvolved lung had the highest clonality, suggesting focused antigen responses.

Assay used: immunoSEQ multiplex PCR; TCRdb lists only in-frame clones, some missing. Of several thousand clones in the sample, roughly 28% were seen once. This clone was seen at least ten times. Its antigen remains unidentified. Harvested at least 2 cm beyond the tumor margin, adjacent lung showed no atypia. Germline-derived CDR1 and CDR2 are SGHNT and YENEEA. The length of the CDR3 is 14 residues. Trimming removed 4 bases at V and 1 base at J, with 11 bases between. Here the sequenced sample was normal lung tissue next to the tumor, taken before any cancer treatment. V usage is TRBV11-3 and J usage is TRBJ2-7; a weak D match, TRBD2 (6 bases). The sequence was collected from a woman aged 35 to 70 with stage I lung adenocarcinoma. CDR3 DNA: TGTGCCAGCAGCTCCCGGGACTGGTCCTACGAGCAGTACTTC. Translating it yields CASSSRDWSYEQYF.